This entry concerns a single T cell receptor (beta chain). This clonotype occurred many times. Its cognate antigen has yet to be identified. Qualities for individual bases were not recorded, and no much larger clone is one base off. The TCR beta CDR3 regions were amplified from the RNA transcripts. A first-round RT-PCR of the TCR CDR3 used the HTBI primer set with the Qiagen OneStep RT-PCR kit. The libraries were constructed in a second round of multiplex PCR and then size-selected and purified. Libraries were sequenced paired-end with 100 bp reads on an Illumina HiSeq2000. The authors' pipeline ran thus. SOAPnuke was used to process the raw data, removing reads that contained adapters or uncalled bases, had a mean Phred below 15, or lacked an exact match to the constant primer or identifier. COPE v1.2.5 was used to merge high-quality paired reads, and clonotypes were defined as unique nucleotide sequences. Clonotypes were aligned to IMGT TRBV, TRBD and TRBJ reference segments using MiTCR v1.1. Analysis was restricted to V-J combinations with a frequency above 0.0001, which covered about 99% of repertoires. A TCS score was defined as the ratio of F50 (clonal expansion) to E x V (chaos), with BLOSUM62-based TCRdist applied between CDR3 peptides within each V-J. Welch's t-statistics and random forest reduced 514 V-J features to some 14, which were used in a naive Bayes classifier (R e1071). Through fastp at Q25 and MiXCR, TCRdb rebuilt clones from the public reads, retaining in-frame beta chains. CDR3 protein duplicates are merged, each entry listing the most common genes and DNA. The V and J calls and clone size are TCRdb's, not the authors'. This sample is represented by 400,000 to 500,000 distinct CDR3 sequences; around an eighth of them were singletons. The ten top clones hold about a sixth of the sample.

The data derive from a study of T cells in Graves' hyperthyroidism and ophthalmopathy (dated by TCRdb to about 2019). In terms of the full investigation: Peripheral blood samples were taken at the time of initial diagnosis, prior to any treatment. To identify distinguishing TCR V-J signatures, a discovery cohort of around 100 patients was used, comprising 43 with Graves' ophthalmopathy and around 57 with stable Graves' hyperthyroidism. Prospective prediction of ophthalmopathy was tested in an independent validation cohort consisting of some 19 hyperthyroidism patients and 15 to 17 patients who later progressed to ophthalmopathy. The 95 to 100 discovery patients were randomly divided into training and test sets at a 7:3 ratio. Thyroid tissue and blood T-cell repertoires from six Graves' hyperthyroidism patients were also compared in the study. After blood sampling, hyperthyroidism patients were treated with methimazole at a starting dose of 30 mg daily, and ophthalmopathy patients were treated with high-dose intravenous methylprednisolone. TCR Vbeta CDR3 sequencing of roughly 140 peripheral blood samples (over 40 ophthalmopathy, roughly 74 hyperthyroidism and roughly 17 progressor patients) is reported in the paper.

General study outcomes and caveats: Blood samples also contained most of the expanded thyroid clonotypes (frequency above 0.001), which suggests that blood repertoires may reflect thyroid immune responses. No statistical method was used to set the sample size in advance, and investigators knew the group allocation. In validation, the model predicted progression to ophthalmopathy with over 65% sensitivity and 72.22% specificity, a median of about 6.7 months before onset. Ophthalmopathy was separated from stable hyperthyroidism by a 13 V-J signature model, with over 85% sensitivity and 81% to 83% specificity obtained in cross-validation and 80%/75% obtained in testing.

Graves' hyperthyroidism was defined as stable when no progression to ophthalmopathy occurred over 18 months of follow-up. The hyperthyroidism patients were between 18 and 65 years old and newly diagnosed, with a disease duration of less than 2 months. Patients with uncontrolled infections, other autoimmune diseases, pregnancy or lactation were excluded. Clinical symptoms, serum thyroxine and TRAb, thyroid ultrasound, and orbital computed tomography formed the basis for the diagnoses. Ficoll-Paque density gradient centrifugation was used to isolate PBMCs from around 10 ml of fresh peripheral blood. Total RNA was extracted with Trizol reagent, and quality was checked on an Agilent 2100 Bioanalyzer. This clonotype originated in a woman under 30 with Graves' hyperthyroidism. Input material: blood.

The nucleotide sequence is given as TGTGCCAGCTCAGCAGGGGGGGACGGTCAGCCCCAGCATTTT. Protein translation: CASSAGGDGQPQHF. The chain links TRBV18 with TRBJ1-5, with TRBD1 matching 7 junction bases. The junction shows trimming of 5 bases on V and 6 bases on J, and the gene matches do not reach 7 bases of it. The germline V gene gives CDR1 as KGHSH and CDR2 as LQKENI. The CDR3 goes from the cysteine to the phenylalanine over 14 residues. The kept DNA is CDR3 alone, 42 bases in frame from the first base.